This entry lists 13 T cell receptor beta chains sequenced from one sample in a study of blood T cells in healthy people across ages. A J-beta primer mix and a sample-barcoded 5' primer were used in a second PCR of about 7 to 11 cycles. TCRdb reanalysed the 5' RACE reads using MiXCR and keeps one entry per CDR3 protein. The data contain hundreds of thousands of distinct CDR3 sequences, under 25% of them singletons. Sequences were obtained from blood. The receptors shown here come from an older man in good health.

There are many counts of this clonotype. The V gene is TRBV12-3 or TRBV12-4, the J gene TRBJ2-2; 10 nucleotides line up with TRBD2. V was clipped by 3 bases and J by 6 bases; unmatched bases: 7. The CDR3 loop spans 16 amino acids. The CDR3 nucleotides read TGTGCCAGCAGTTTTTGGTCTAGCGGGAGCTCCGGGGAGCTGTTTTTT. Its protein product is CASSFWSSGSSGELFF.

This clonotype turned up a few times. The genes are TRBV5-1 and TRBJ1-6; D ambiguous. In germline, CDR1 is SGHRS, CDR2 YFSETQ. CDR3 size: 14 residues. V lost 1 base, J lost 2 bases, and 4 bases lay in between. The CDR3 sequence: CASSLQAYNSPLHF. The DNA for the CDR3 is TGCGCCAGCAGCTTGCAGGCCTATAATTCACCCCTCCACTTT.

In its sample, this clonotype was seen a few times. V usage is TRBV2 and J usage is TRBJ2-2; D not resolved. The germline gives CDR1 SNHLY, CDR2 FYNNEI. Deletions cut 3 bases from V and 6 bases from J, with 8 bases between. CDR3 length equals 13 residues. The CDR3 loop is CASSDSLPGELFF. DNA of the CDR3: TGTGCCAGCAGTGACTCGCTCCCCGGGGAGCTGTTTTTT.

The chain employs TRBV6-2 or TRBV6-3 and TRBJ2-7; 13 nucleotides align to TRBD2. CDR1 MNHEY and CDR2 SVGEGT come from the germline V gene. Trimming cost V 5 bases and J 5 bases; bases outside gene matches: 6. This CDR3 is built from 15 residues. CDR3 DNA sequence: TGTGCCAGCAGTGGCGGGACTAGCGGGAACCACGAGCAGTACTTC. Translated, it gives CASSGGTSGNHEQYF.

The V and J genes are TRBV28 and TRBJ2-5, with 8 bases identical to TRBD2. V lost 4 bases and J lost 7; bases outside the gene matches: 11. CDR3 size: 15 residues. Per the germline V gene, CDR1 is MDHEN and CDR2 is SYDVKM. CDR3 sequence: CASSSPGLAKWTQYF. CDR3 coding DNA: TGTGCCAGCAGTTCCCCTGGACTAGCCAAGTGGACCCAGTACTTC.

J is TRBJ2-2 and V is TRBV6-1; D is perhaps TRBD1 (5 bases). The germline V gene has CDR1 MNHNS and CDR2 SASEGT. CDR3 length: 16 amino acids. V was shortened by 8 bases and J by 1 base, with 17 bases between the two germline ends. The CDR3 region is CASQRATVQNTGELFF. The CDR3 region has the DNA TGTGCCAGCCAGAGAGCGACAGTACAGAACACCGGGGAGCTGTTTTTT.

This clonotype came up a few times. V and J are TRBV12-3 or TRBV12-4 and TRBJ2-2, with 10 bases fitting TRBD1. This CDR3 contains 16 residues. With 5 bases clipped from V and 4 bases from J, the junction kept 7 bases outside the gene matches. The CDR3 loop is CASSPRQGAFTGELFF. CDR3 coding DNA: TGTGCCAGCAGTCCCCGACAGGGGGCGTTCACCGGGGAGCTGTTTTTT.

The V call is TRBV7-2, the J call TRBJ2-2; possible D gene TRBD2, 6 bases. Germline-derived CDR1 and CDR2 are SGHTA and FQGNSA. There are 16 residues in the CDR3. The germline V and J ends were trimmed by 2 bases and 3 bases, with 13 bases remaining between them. The DNA for the CDR3 is TGTGCCAGCAGCTTATTTGTCAGGGAGGACACCGGGGAGCTGTTTTTT. Translating gives CASSLFVREDTGELFF.

Note on this clonotype: The CDR3 does not close with the conserved phenylalanine or tryptophan, likely indicating a read error. The rearrangement links TRBV7-2 to TRBJ2-3; TRBD2 matches at 7 bases. Germline V gene sequence: CDR1 SGHTA, CDR2 FQGNSA. The CDR3 covers 14 residues. The J segment lost 0 bases and the V segment lost 5 bases, leaving 2 bases of the junction unmatched. CDR3 nucleotide sequence: TGTGCCAGCAGCAGCGGGATCAGCACAGATACGCAGTATGTT. Its protein product is CASSSGISTDTQYV.

This chain uses TRBV20-1 with TRBJ2-5; 8 nucleotides line up with TRBD2. The J call is uncertain, as TRBJ2-7 better fits the DNA end. The CDR3 covers 14 residues. Germline values: CDR1 DFQATT, CDR2 SNEGSKA (reference sequence). In nucleotides, the CDR3 is TGCAGTGCTAGGGGGACTAGAGGTTCCTACGAGCAGTACTTC. It specifies CSARGTRGSYEQYF.

Turning to this clonotype: Sequence at one end of the junction differs from germline and may be a read error. J is TRBJ1-1 and V is TRBV6-2 or TRBV6-3; a weak D match, TRBD1 (5 bases). From germline, CDR1 is MNHEY and CDR2 SVGEGT. The CDR3 contains 15 residues. The CDR3: CASSYPGLKNTEAFF. The CDR3 nucleotides read TGTGCCAGCAGTTACCCGGGACTTAAGAACACCGAAGCTTTCTTT.

V gene TRBV24-1 combines with J gene TRBJ2-5; D is undetermined. The CDR3 contains 15 residues. Trimming removed 4 bases at V and 4 bases at J, with 15 bases between. Germline CDR1 KGHDR, CDR2 SFDVKD. Here the CDR3 reads CATSDPGRTGETQYF. The CDR3 bases are TGTGCCACCAGTGACCCCGGACGAACGGGAGAGACCCAGTACTTC.

The J gene is TRBJ1-1, the V gene TRBV25-1; tentatively, D is TRBD1 (5 bases). V was trimmed by 11 bases and J by 1 base, leaving 14 bases between them. Germline V gene lookup returns CDR1 MGHDK and CDR2 SYGVNS. This CDR3 region has 13 residues. As DNA, the CDR3 is TGTGCCCCAACGGGGGGGACGAACACTGAAGCTTTCTTT. Protein product: CAPTGGTNTEAFF.